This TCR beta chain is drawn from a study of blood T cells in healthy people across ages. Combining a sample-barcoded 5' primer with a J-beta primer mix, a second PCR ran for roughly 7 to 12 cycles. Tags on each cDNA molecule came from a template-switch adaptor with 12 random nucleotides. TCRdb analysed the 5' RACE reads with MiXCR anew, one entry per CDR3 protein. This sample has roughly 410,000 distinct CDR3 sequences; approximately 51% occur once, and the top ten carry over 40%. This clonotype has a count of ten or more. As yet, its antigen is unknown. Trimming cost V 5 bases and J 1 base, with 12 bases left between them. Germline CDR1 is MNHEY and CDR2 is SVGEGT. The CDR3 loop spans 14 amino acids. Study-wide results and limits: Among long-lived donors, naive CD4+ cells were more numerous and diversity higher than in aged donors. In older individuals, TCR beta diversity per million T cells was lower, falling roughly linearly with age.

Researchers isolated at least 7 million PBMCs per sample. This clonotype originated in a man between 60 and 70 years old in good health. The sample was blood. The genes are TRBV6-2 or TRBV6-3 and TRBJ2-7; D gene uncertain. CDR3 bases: TGTGCCAGCAGTCCCTCAGGATCTTCCTACGAGCAGTACTTC. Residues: CASSPSGSSYEQYF.